The 26 T cell receptor beta chains below were found in one sample sequenced in a study of Graves' ophthalmopathy and Graves' hyperthyroidism. Using RNA transcripts, the TCR beta CDR3 regions were amplified. First-round RT-PCR with HTBI primers preceded a second-round multiplex PCR. TCRdb re-analysed the multiplex PCR reads in MiXCR, keeping a single row per CDR3 protein. The table lists 200,000 to 300,000 distinct CDR3 sequences, 45% of them singletons. The sequencing input was peripheral blood. These receptors all come from an adult man with Graves' ophthalmopathy.

CDR3 DNA sequence: TGTGCCAGCAGGGAGGGAAAACAAGAGACCCAGTACTTC. It encodes CASREGKQETQYF. The V call is TRBV5-5, the J call TRBJ2-5; a weak D match, TRBD2 (6 bases). The V gene lost 5 bases and the J gene lost 2 bases, with 10 bases spanning the gap. The CDR3 spans 13 residues. Germline V lookup: CDR1 SGHKS, CDR2 YYEKEE (reference sequence).

V usage is TRBV14 and J usage is TRBJ2-5; D might be TRBD1 (5 bases). The germline CDR1 and CDR2 sequences are SGHDN and FVKESK. V lost 3 bases and J lost 4, with 12 bases in between. The CDR3 covers 14 residues. The CDR3 coding sequence is TGTGCCAGCAGCCAGCGCAGGGTACGAGAGACCCAGTACTTC. Amino acids: CASSQRRVRETQYF.

J is TRBJ2-7 and V is TRBV19; D may be TRBD2 (7 bases). Trimming shortened V by 5 bases and J by 2 bases, and 13 bases separated the two germline ends. The CDR3 has 14 residues. Per germline, CDR1 LNHDA and CDR2 SQIVND (reference sequence). Here the CDR3 DNA reads TGTGCCAGTAGTTGGGAGGGGGGGGCCTACGAGCAGTACTTC. Encoded protein: CASSWEGGAYEQYF.

This clonotype showed up just once. A read error may account for a junction end that differs from germline. The chain joins TRBV5-1 to TRBJ2-7, with D perhaps TRBD1 (6 bases). Germline V gene lookup returns CDR1 SGHRS and CDR2 YFSETQ. The CDR3 is 14 residues long. The CDR3 loop reads CASSAHRDPYEQYF. The CDR3 DNA sequence: TGTGCCAGCAGCGCACACAGGGATCCCTACGAGCAGTACTTC.

This clonotype has a single count. V and J are TRBV29-1 and TRBJ1-2; D remains unclear. This CDR3 comprises 12 residues. The ends were cut back, 2 bases at V and 5 bases at J, with 9 bases in the middle. The germline CDR1 and CDR2 sequences are SQVTM and ANQGSEA. The CDR3 is CSVEIQAYGYTF. CDR3 bases: TGCAGCGTTGAAATCCAGGCATATGGCTACACCTTC. The full variable domain, its missing parts supplied by reference TRBV29-1 and TRBJ1-2, is SAVISQKPSRDICQRGTSLTIQCQVDSQVTMMFWYRQQPGQSLTLIATANQGSEATYESGFVIDKFPISRPNLTFSTLTVSNMSPEDSSIYLCSVEIQAYGYTFGSGTRLTVV.

The chain has TRBV6-6 and TRBJ2-7; D not certain. V was cut by 4 bases and J by 4 bases, with 8 bases left in between. In germline, CDR1 is MNHNY, CDR2 SVGAGI (reference sequence). The CDR3 runs to 12 residues. Here the CDR3 reads CASSFDGYEQYF. DNA for the CDR3: TGTGCCAGCAGTTTCGACGGTTACGAGCAGTACTTC.

This clonotype has more than one count but fewer than ten. The chain recombines TRBV7-2 with TRBJ1-1; weak D call: TRBD1 (5 bases). The CDR3 spans 14 residues. Germline V gene lookup returns CDR1 SGHTA and CDR2 FQGNSA. V lost 5 bases, J lost 2 bases, and 12 bases lay in between. The CDR3 sequence is CASSADSFNTEAFF. For the CDR3, the DNA is TGTGCCAGCAGCGCCGACAGCTTTAACACTGAAGCTTTCTTT. The full variable domain, with the rest looked up from reference TRBV7-2 and TRBJ1-1, is GAGVSQSPSNKVTEKGKDVELRCDPISGHTALYWYRQSLGQGLEFLIYFQGNSAPDKSGLPSDRFSAERTGGSVSTLTIQRTQQEDSAVYLCASSADSFNTEAFFGQGTRLTVV.

V usage is TRBV7-6 and J usage is TRBJ1-2; D uncertain. This CDR3 region has 13 residues. With 5 bases removed from V and 7 bases from J, the gap between germline ends came to 14 bases. CDR1 is SGHVS and CDR2 is FNYEAQ in the germline V gene. The CDR3 DNA reads TGTGCCAGCAGCCAAAGGACCCAGAGTGGCTACACCTTC. Translating gives CASSQRTQSGYTF.

The CDR3 loop reads CASRTGPNSPLHF. In nucleotides, the CDR3 is TGTGCCAGCAGAACGGGACCCAATTCACCCCTCCACTTT. The genes are TRBV25-1 and TRBJ1-6; D may be TRBD1 (5 bases). The CDR3 loop spans 13 amino acids. Deletions cut 6 bases from V and 7 bases from J, with 10 bases between. CDR1 is MGHDK, CDR2 SYGVNS, per germline.

This clonotype was detected only a few times. The chain couples TRBV12-3 or TRBV12-4 to TRBJ1-6, with no clear D. V was pared by 5 bases and J by 7 bases, with 12 bases between. This CDR3 region has 14 residues. The CDR3 sequence: CASSVPPRNSPLHF. For the CDR3, the DNA is TGTGCCAGCAGTGTCCCTCCGAGGAATTCACCCCTCCACTTT.

This clonotype was seen a few times. The chain joins TRBV7-6 to TRBJ2-7; TRBD1 agrees at 9 bases. The CDR3 extends over 15 amino acids. V was clipped by 1 base and J by 2 bases; unmatched bases: 3. The V gene's germline CDR1 is SGHVS and CDR2 FNYEAQ. This CDR3 is CASSLGTGATYEQYF. CDR3 DNA sequence: TGTGCCAGCAGCTTAGGGACAGGGGCTACCTACGAGCAGTACTTC.

This chain links TRBV20-1 with TRBJ2-1; TRBD2 matches 7 bases. The CDR3 covers 14 residues. Germline CDR1 reads DFQATT; CDR2 reads SNEGSKA (reference sequence). J lost 8 bases, V lost 2 bases, and 9 bases had no gene match. The CDR3 reads CSARPGLPWDEQFF. The CDR3, as DNA: TGCAGTGCTAGACCGGGACTACCGTGGGATGAGCAGTTCTTC.

This chain uses TRBV12-5 with TRBJ2-7; D ambiguous. Germline CDR1 and CDR2: LGHNT and FRNRAP. The CDR3 covers 12 residues. The V end lost 2 bases, the J end lost 2 bases, and 4 bases lay between the germline ends. CDR3 residues: CASGLIAYEQYF. CDR3 DNA sequence: TGTGCTAGTGGTTTGATAGCCTACGAGCAGTACTTC.

This clonotype was picked up a small number of times. The rearrangement joins TRBV10-3 to TRBJ2-7; TRBD1 matches 8 bases. CDR1 is ENHRY, CDR2 SYGVKD, per germline. The CDR3 extends over 15 amino acids. The V and J ends lost 4 bases and 2 bases, in that order; junction bases with no gene match: 7. CDR3 coding DNA: TGTGCCATCAGTGGTAGGACAGGGACTCCCTACGAGCAGTACTTC. Its translation: CAISGRTGTPYEQYF.

This clonotype was seen just once. This sequence joins TRBV9 and TRBJ2-7; D ambiguous. The V end was cut by 7 bases, the J end by 5 bases, with 19 bases between. Germline V gene lookup returns CDR1 SGDLS and CDR2 YYNGEE. This CDR3 has 14 amino acids. CDR3 amino acids: CASSPVGPRDEQYF. The CDR3 nucleotides read TGTGCCAGCTCACCGGTCGGGCCCCGGGACGAGCAGTACTTC.

Regarding this clonotype: Since no conserved phenylalanine or tryptophan closes the CDR3, a read error is the likely cause. The DNA is omitted, as the CDR3 cannot be located on it reliably, and the CDR3 follows TCRdb's listing. The rearrangement joins TRBV10-3 to TRBJ2-7; the D call in the table, TRBD1, was not verified against the DNA. Germline CDR1 is ENHRY and CDR2 is SYGVKD. Both ends counted, the CDR3 spans 16 residues. This chain's CDR3 is CAISVYTGTGVGEQCL.

This chain links TRBV20-1 with TRBJ2-6, with D unresolved. Germline V gene sequence: CDR1 DFQATT, CDR2 SNEGSKA (reference sequence). V shed 1 base and J shed 0 bases, with 13 bases lying between them. This CDR3 is 17 amino acids long. The CDR3 spells CSARGPGGNSGANVLTF. The CDR3 DNA is TGCAGTGCTAGAGGTCCGGGCGGCAACTCTGGGGCCAACGTCCTGACTTTC.

V is TRBV20-1 and J is TRBJ1-1; D is uncertain. The V end lost 1 base, the J end lost 4 bases, and 10 bases lay between the germline ends. The CDR3 loop spans 13 amino acids. CDR1 is DFQATT and CDR2 is SNEGSKA in the germline V gene (reference sequence). CDR3 coding DNA: TGCAGTGCTAGAGGCGGGGAATCCACTGAAGCTTTCTTT. This translates into CSARGGESTEAFF.

J is TRBJ1-6 and V is TRBV9; D is perhaps TRBD1 (5 bases). CDR1 SGDLS and CDR2 YYNGEE come from the germline V gene. This CDR3 is built from 16 residues. V was shortened by 6 bases and J by 0 bases, with 13 bases between the two germline ends. The CDR3 coding sequence is TGTGCCAGCACTTCAGGGCGAAGCTCCTATAATTCACCCCTCCACTTT. This codes for CASTSGRSSYNSPLHF.

A note on this clonotype: Its ends do not fully match the called genes, so a read error is possible. The chain couples TRBV15 to TRBJ1-1; unclear D gene. Looked up from germline, CDR1 is LNHNV and CDR2 is YYDKDF (reference sequence). The CDR3 loop spans 13 amino acids. This CDR3 is CATSRDRADQALF. The DNA for the CDR3 is TGTGCCACCAGCAGAGATAGGGCAGACCAAGCTTTATTT.

About this clonotype itself: This may be a read error, as it is one base from a much larger clone. The chain couples TRBV29-1 to TRBJ2-7; D might be TRBD1 (5 bases). The CDR3 spans 15 residues. Trimming left V 7 bases short and J 3 bases short, with 22 bases between. Germline assignment: CDR1 SQVTM and CDR2 ANQGSEA. The CDR3 DNA sequence: TGCAGCGCCGTCGGGTCAAGGGGTGGATTCTACGAGCAGTACTTC. Protein product: CSAVGSRGGFYEQYF.

This clonotype was counted many times. The junction shows a germline mismatch at one end, possibly a read error. The V and J genes are TRBV10-3 and TRBJ2-7, with 10 bases aligning to TRBD2. In germline, CDR1 is ENHRY, CDR2 SYGVKD. CDR3 length: 14 residues. The CDR3 loop is CASSSSSGSYEQYF. CDR3 bases: TGTGCCAGCAGTTCTTCTAGCGGGAGCTACGAGCAGTACTTC.

The rearrangement joins TRBV3-1 to TRBJ1-2, with D possibly matching TRBD1 (6 bases). Germline CDR1 LGHDT, CDR2 YNNKEL (reference sequence). V was cut by 3 bases and J by 4 bases, with 15 bases left in between. The CDR3 sequence is 15 residues long. Here the CDR3 DNA reads TGTGCCAGCAGCCATCTTTCGGACAGAATCTATGGCTACACCTTC. This codes for CASSHLSDRIYGYTF. The full variable domain, its missing parts supplied by reference TRBV3-1 and TRBJ1-2, is DTAVSQTPKYLVTQMGNDKSIKCEQNLGHDTMYWYKQDSKKFLKIMFSYNNKELIINETVPNRFSPKSPDKAHLNLHINSLELGDSAVYFCASSHLSDRIYGYTFGSGTRLTVV.

This clonotype has only a few counts. The rearrangement joins TRBV14 to TRBJ2-7; D is unclear. CDR1 and CDR2 (germline): SGHDN, FVKESK. This CDR3 has 13 amino acids. Trimming pared 1 base from V and 11 bases from J, leaving 15 bases between. This CDR3 is CASSQVVRARKYF. Here the CDR3 DNA reads TGTGCCAGCAGCCAAGTCGTCCGGGCAAGGAAGTACTTC.

In its sample, this clonotype was seen a few times. The CDR3 protein is CASSLSAFGEKLFF. The CDR3, as DNA: TGTGCCAGCAGTCTGTCCGCCTTTGGAGAAAAACTGTTTTTT. The rearrangement links TRBV12-3 or TRBV12-4 to TRBJ1-4; no reliable D call. With 5 bases removed from V and 8 bases from J, the gap between germline ends came to 15 bases. The CDR3 extends over 14 amino acids.

This clonotype was observed a handful of times. The V gene is TRBV11-3, the J gene TRBJ2-5; possible D gene TRBD2, 6 bases. The ends were cut back, 1 base at V and 3 bases at J, with 12 bases in the middle. Germline V gene lookup returns CDR1 SGHNT and CDR2 YENEEA. CDR3 length: 15 amino acids. The CDR3 loop reads CASSLGEDGEETQYF. The CDR3 nucleotides read TGTGCCAGCAGCTTAGGGGAGGACGGAGAAGAGACCCAGTACTTC.